This T cell receptor beta chain was sequenced during a study of T cell clonotyping in hematopoietic cell transplantation. Study-level points and caveats: Broader posttransplant TCR repertoire diversity was predicted by graft donor and pretransplant recipient Inverse Simpson Index values.

The sample holds a few counts of this clone. Its specificity is not known. Measured with immunoSEQ multiplex PCR; TCRdb has only the in-frame clones, and not every one. The sample contains 8,000 or so clones, roughly 62% of which appear only once. This CDR3 spans 15 amino acids. Germline V CDR1 and CDR2: SGHVS, FQNEAQ. V was cut by 3 bases and J by 3 bases, with 11 bases left in between. This chain uses TRBV7-8 with TRBJ2-2; D remains unclear. The source is a male patient between 60 and 69 years old who had an allogeneic stem cell transplant from an unrelated donor, so the T cells may come from the graft donor. Some clones in this sample may be carry-over from other donors' samples. The sample consisted of peripheral blood mononuclear cells, taken 100 days after allogeneic stem cell transplant. The CDR3 protein is CASSFPVLYTGELFF. CDR3 sequence (DNA): TGTGCCAGCAGCTTCCCTGTATTATACACCGGGGAGCTGTTTTTT. The full variable domain, rest sourced from reference TRBV7-8 and TRBJ2-2, is GAGVSQSPRYKVAKRGQDVALRCDPISGHVSLFWYQQALGQGPEFLTYFQNEAQLDKSGLPSDRFFAERPEGSVSTLKIQRTQQEDSAVYLCASSFPVLYTGELFFGEGSRLTVL.